Here is one T cell receptor (beta chain) with its context. Documented treatment: skin biopsy from PPD injection site in Mantoux-positive individual. A UMI-containing oligonucleotide was joined by 3' ligation to the TCR cDNA template. Biopsied sites were PPD injections in people with a positive Mantoux test. Cells were not sorted; total RNA input targeted roughly 1 to 1000 ng. The entry originates in a study of naive and memory T cell subsets. In germline, CDR1 is LNHNV, CDR2 YYDKDF (reference sequence). V was cut by 4 bases and J by 1 base, with 10 bases left in between. CDR3 length equals 14 residues. Amplification of ligated cDNA took four PCR rounds with SP2 and nested alpha and beta constant primers. Reverse transcription of blood and skin TCR RNA was primed at alpha and beta constant regions. TCRdb re-derived calls from the UMI-ligation and nested PCR reads in MiXCR, one entry per CDR3 protein. The data show some 21,000 distinct CDR3 sequences, 6% seen once.

The chain couples TRBV15 to TRBJ2-5; tentatively, D is TRBD2 (6 bases). The starting material was skin, obtained from a tuberculin skin test site. The origin of this receptor is an adult in good health. The CDR3 nucleotides read TGTGCCACCAGCACCAGGGAGGCCCAAGAGACCCAGTACTTC. It translates to CATSTREAQETQYF.